These T cell receptor beta chains were read from a single sample in a study of blood T cell repertoires in COVID-19. This table comes from immunoSEQ multiplex PCR, and its TCRdb copy is limited to in-frame clones, with some not included. The data show roughly 220,000 clones, over 80% seen once. Sequencing input: PBMCs or T cells enriched from blood (not recorded which). The origin of the receptors is a woman aged 40 to 50 who had recovered from COVID-19. The CDR3 runs from the conserved cysteine through the conserved F or W. The D gene is left open where the match is weak. Clone size, where shown, is once, few, many, or a class for clones that have expanded.

clone_size	j_call	d_call	v_call	cdr3_nt	cdr3_aa
-	TRBJ2-1	TRBD2	TRBV7-2	TGTGCCAGCAGCCAGCAGACTAGCGGGAGGGCCCAGTTCTTC	CASSQQTSGRAQFF
-	TRBJ2-2	TRBD2	TRBV30	TGTGCCTGGGTTCCAAGCGGGATGAACACCGGGGAGCTGTTTTTT	CAWVPSGMNTGELFF
-	TRBJ2-1	TRBD2	TRBV5-1	TGCGCCAGCAGCTTGGACGGCGGGAGGCTCCTCAATGAGCAGTTCTTC	CASSLDGGRLLNEQFF
-	TRBJ2-1	-	TRBV11-2	TGTGCCAGCAGCTTAGAGGTGGGAGTGGGCTACAATGAGCAGTTCTTC	CASSLEVGVGYNEQFF
once	TRBJ1-6	-	TRBV10-3	TGTGCCATCATTACTTGTCAGGCCCTGAGCTCCTATAATTCACCCCTCCACTTT	CAIITCQALSSYNSPLHF
-	TRBJ1-3	-	TRBV10-3	TGTGCCATCAGGGGGGCGTCAATCTCTGGAAACACCATATATTTT	CAIRGASISGNTIYF
-	TRBJ1-5	TRBD1	TRBV6-5	TGTGCCAGCAGTCCAAGGACAGGGGCTAGTCAGCCCCAGCATTTT	CASSPRTGASQPQHF
-	TRBJ2-3	-	TRBV12-5	TGTGCTAGTGGTTTGGTAAAGGGGGCAGATACGCAGTATTTT	CASGLVKGADTQYF
-	TRBJ2-3	TRBD2	TRBV7-3	TGTGCCAGCAGCCGGTTCGGGACTAGCGGGGGTTGGACGCAGTATTTT	CASSRFGTSGGWTQYF
-	TRBJ2-3	TRBD2	TRBV3-1/TRBV3-2	TGTGCCAGCAGCCAAAACCAAAAACCAAGGGGGACTAGTCTGAGCACAGATACGCAGTATTTT	CASSQNQKPRGTSLSTDTQYF
-	TRBJ2-5	TRBD1	TRBV5-1	TGCGCCAGCAGCCGACAGGGCCTCGGGACAGGGGGAAGGCCGTTGGAACAAGAGACCCAGTACTTC	CASSRQGLGTGGRPLEQETQYF
once	TRBJ2-1	-	TRBV4-3	TGCGCCAGCAGCCAAGATGAGGGGAGGAAGCAGTTCTTC	CASSQDEGRKQFF
-	TRBJ1-5	TRBD1	TRBV7-2	TGTGCCAGCAGCCGGGACAGGGGGCCGGATCAGCCCCAGCATTTT	CASSRDRGPDQPQHF
-	TRBJ2-1	TRBD2	TRBV2	TGTGCCAGCAGTGACCAACTAGCGGGCAATGAGCAGTTCTTC	CASSDQLAGNEQFF
-	TRBJ1-2	-	TRBV19	TGTGCCAGTAGACCCCCGGGGGACTTCTATGGCTACACCTTC	CASRPPGDFYGYTF
once	TRBJ2-5	-	TRBV3-1/TRBV3-2	TGTGCCAGCAGCTCACTAAGCGGGCCCCCAAACTTC	CASSSLSGPPNF
-	TRBJ2-7	-	TRBV27	TGTGCCAGCAGTTCAGGGCTTTTCTACGAGCAGTACTTC	CASSSGLFYEQYF
-	TRBJ2-1	TRBD1	TRBV10-2	TGCGCCAGCAGACGGGACAGGGACTACAATGAGCAGTTCTTC	CASRRDRDYNEQFF
-	TRBJ2-7	TRBD2	TRBV28	TGTGCCAGTACCCCCCCGAGCGGGATTAGCTACGAGCAGTACTTC	CASTPPSGISYEQYF
-	TRBJ1-2	-	TRBV10-3	TGTGCCATCAGTGAGACACAGAGCAGCTATGGCTACACCTTC	CAISETQSSYGYTF
-	TRBJ1-2	-	TRBV13	TGTGCCAGCAGCCCCCCCAGGGCAGATGGCTACACCTTC	CASSPPRADGYTF
-	TRBJ2-7	-	TRBV27	TGTGCCAGCAGTTATGCCGGACAGTCCTACGAGCAGTACTTC	CASSYAGQSYEQYF
-	TRBJ1-5	-	TRBV5-1	TGCGCCAGCAGCAGGGGGGGTGATCAGCCCCAGCATTTT	CASSRGGDQPQHF
-	TRBJ1-5	TRBD1	TRBV3-1/TRBV3-2	TGTGCCAGCAGCCAAGCCCATGGACAGGGTTCAAATCAGCCCCAGCATTTT	CASSQAHGQGSNQPQHF
-	TRBJ2-1	-	TRBV9	TGTGCCAGCAGCGTAGATAACCTTCGGGGGAATGAGCAGTTCTTC	CASSVDNLRGNEQFF
-	TRBJ2-1	TRBD2	TRBV5-1	TGCGCCAGCAGCAAGGGGACTAGCAGACCCCCGGTCGATGAGCAGTTCTTC	CASSKGTSRPPVDEQFF
-	TRBJ2-7	-	TRBV9	TGTGCCAGCAGCCGGGACTCCTACGAGCAGTACTTC	CASSRDSYEQYF
-	TRBJ1-6	-	TRBV6-5	TGTGCCAGCACTTCGGAGGGGCTTACGAATTCACCCCTCCACTTT	CASTSEGLTNSPLHF
-	TRBJ2-2	-	TRBV7-2	TGTGCCAGCAGCCTCGAAGGTCGGGGATCCGGGGAGCTGTTTTTT	CASSLEGRGSGELFF
-	TRBJ1-6	TRBD1	TRBV6-6	TGTGCCAGCAGTTCAACCGGGACAGGGGGGGGATCACCCCTCCACTTT	CASSSTGTGGGSPLHF
-	TRBJ1-5	-	TRBV7-9	TGTGCCAGCAGCCCTGAGCGAGGCAATCAGCCCCAGCATTTT	CASSPERGNQPQHF
-	TRBJ2-2	-	TRBV7-9	TGTGCCAGCAGCCAGTCTTCCGTCGGGGCCGGGGAGCTGTTTTTT	CASSQSSVGAGELFF
-	TRBJ1-4	TRBD1	TRBV7-8	TGTGCCAGCAGCTTACGAGGTCCAGGGGGAAATGAAAAACTGTTTTTT	CASSLRGPGGNEKLFF
-	TRBJ2-1	-	TRBV18	TGTGCCAGCTCACCACGGACGGGAGCGGGTTACAATGAGCAGTTCTTC	CASSPRTGAGYNEQFF
-	TRBJ2-1	-	TRBV5-1	TGCGCCAGCAGCTTGGCCGTCTACAATGAGCAGTTCTTC	CASSLAVYNEQFF
-	TRBJ1-3	-	TRBV4-1	TGCGCCAGCAGCCAGAGTCGGGGAAGGGGGAACACCATATATTTT	CASSQSRGRGNTIYF
-	TRBJ1-1	-	TRBV29-1	TGCAGCGTTCCCGGGCCGGGGTTTAGGAACACTGAAGCTTTCTTT	CSVPGPGFRNTEAFF
-	TRBJ2-1	-	TRBV7-2	TGTGCCAGCAGCCCGAAGAGGTTTTCGGAGGAGCAGTTCTTC	CASSPKRFSEEQFF
-	TRBJ1-4	-	TRBV13	TGTGCCAGCAGATCCTCGGGGGGGCAGAATGAAAAACTGTTTTTT	CASRSSGGQNEKLFF
few	TRBJ2-1	TRBD2	TRBV29-1	TGCAGCGTTGAAGATCCGGCGGGAGGGCCAAATGAGCAGTTCTTC	CSVEDPAGGPNEQFF
-	TRBJ2-3	-	TRBV10-2	TGCGCCAGCAGTACGAGCGGCACAGATACGCAGTATTTT	CASSTSGTDTQYF
-	TRBJ2-7	-	TRBV2	TGTGCCAGCAGTGTAACAATCTACGAGCAGTACTTC	CASSVTIYEQYF
-	TRBJ1-2	-	TRBV10-3	TGTGCCATCAGTGAGTCCAGGGATGGCTACACCTTC	CAISESRDGYTF
-	TRBJ2-2	TRBD1	TRBV24-1	TGTGCCACCAGTGATACGACAGGGGTAACGAGCGCCGGGGAGCTGTTTTTT	CATSDTTGVTSAGELFF
-	TRBJ1-2	-	TRBV28	TGTGCCAGCAGTTGGGGGCGAAGGGATGGCTACACCTTC	CASSWGRRDGYTF
-	TRBJ2-7	-	TRBV6-4	TGTGCCAGCATGAATAGGGGGGGTTCCTACGAGCAGTACTTC	CASMNRGGSYEQYF
-	TRBJ2-2	TRBD2	TRBV9	TGTGCCAGCAGCGTGCGTCTAGCGGGAGGGGGAAACACCGGGGAGCTGTTTTTT	CASSVRLAGGGNTGELFF
-	TRBJ1-2	-	TRBV11-2	TGTGCCAGCAGCTTAGAACTCCCTGGGCAGATCTCTAACTATGGCTACACCTTC	CASSLELPGQISNYGYTF
-	TRBJ1-2	-	TRBV19	TGTGCCAGTAGCCTAGGGACAAACTATGGCTACACCTTC	CASSLGTNYGYTF
-	TRBJ1-1	-	TRBV28	TGTGCCAGCAGTTTATCGGGCGGGGGATCCATGAACACTGAAGCTTTCTTT	CASSLSGGGSMNTEAFF